This TCR beta chain was sequenced during a study of CD8+ T cells in alopecia areata. cDNA prepared by RNA extraction and subsequent reverse transcription served as the template for sequencing. Profiling relied on immunoSEQ multiplex PCR, and the TCRdb table lists in-frame clones only, not all of them. Of approximately 210,000 clones in the sample, over 55% were seen once. The treatment here: oral pan-JAK inhibitor, 5-10 mg twice daily. Study results and limitations: As there was one nonresponder, how baseline CD8+ expansion relates to response remains uncertain. It was observed that many expanded lesional clones persisted in scalp and blood during tofacitinib.

This clone was picked up a small number of times. The antigen is undetermined. The germline V gene encodes CDR1 SGHVS and CDR2 FQNEAQ. With V trimmed by 3 bases and J by 4 bases, 7 bases remained unmatched. The CDR3 is 16 amino acids. The sample consisted of CD4+ T cells sorted from blood, taken at week 24, from a patient treated with tofacitinib. This TCR came from a human donor with alopecia areata. The chain links TRBV7-8 to TRBJ2-3; the match to TRBD2 covers 10 bases. CDR3 sequence (DNA): TGTGCCAGCAGCTTTTCACTAGCGGGGCGGGCAGATACGCAGTATTTT. Amino acid sequence: CASSFSLAGRADTQYF.